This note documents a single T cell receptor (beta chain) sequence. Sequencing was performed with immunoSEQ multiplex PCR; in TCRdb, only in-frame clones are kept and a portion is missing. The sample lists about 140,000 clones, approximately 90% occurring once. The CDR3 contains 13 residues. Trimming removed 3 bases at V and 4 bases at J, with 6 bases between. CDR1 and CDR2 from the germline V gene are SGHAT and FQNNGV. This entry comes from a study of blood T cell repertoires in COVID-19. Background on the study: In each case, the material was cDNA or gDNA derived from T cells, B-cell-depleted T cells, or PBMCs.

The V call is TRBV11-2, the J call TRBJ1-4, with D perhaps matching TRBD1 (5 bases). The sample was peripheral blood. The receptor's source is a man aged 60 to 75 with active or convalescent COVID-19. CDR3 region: CASSFRGNEKLFF. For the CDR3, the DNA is TGTGCCAGCAGCTTTAGGGGTAATGAAAAACTGTTTTTT.